This TCR beta chain was recorded in a study of blood T cell repertoires in COVID-19. About the research overall: From the United States, Italy and Spain came samples of acute and convalescent COVID-19. The cDNA or gDNA used as material had been derived from T cells, B-cell-depleted T cells, or PBMCs.

The CDR3 consists of 13 residues. Germline lookup yields CDR1 LNHDA and CDR2 SQIVND (reference sequence). With V trimmed by 4 bases and J by 6 bases, 5 bases remained unmatched. Sequenced by immunoSEQ multiplex PCR; TCRdb stores in-frame clones only, minus some. The sample yields 200,000 to 250,000 clones, around 86% seen once. Sequenced material: peripheral blood. This receptor was taken from a woman in her 50s with COVID-19, enrolled during active disease. The chain carries TRBV19 and TRBJ1-1; 7 bases match TRBD1. In DNA form, the CDR3 reads TGTGCCAGTAGTACAGAAACAGGGGCTGAAGCTTTCTTT. This sequence encodes CASSTETGAEAFF.